A selection of T cell receptor beta chains follows, all from one sample in a study of cytomegalovirus exposure and HLA in healthy donors. Some clones are missing from TCRdb's copy, which holds only in-frame ones; the method was immunoSEQ multiplex PCR. This table has roughly 150,000 clones, approximately 82% appearing once. The sample was PBMCs. The receptors originated from a man aged 18 to 30 in good health and CMV-seropositive. The CDR3 runs from the conserved cysteine through the conserved F or W. Fields, in order: clone size, D gene, J gene, V gene, CDR3 protein, CDR3 DNA. D genes are given only for firm matches. Only some rows state a clone size, as once, few, many or a class for expanded clones.

>.|.|TRBJ1-5|TRBV27
CASSFWGQPQHF
TGTGCCAGCAGTTTCTGGGGCCAGCCCCAGCATTTT
>once|.|TRBJ2-7|TRBV11-3
CASSAGDGPYEQYF
TGTGCCAGCAGCGCGGGCGACGGACCCTACGAGCAGTACTTC
>.|TRBD1|TRBJ2-7|TRBV5-5
CASSLLQGWSSYEQYF
TGTGCCAGCAGCTTGCTACAGGGGTGGAGCTCCTACGAGCAGTACTTC
>few|TRBD2|TRBJ2-3|TRBV7-2
CASSLERTSGMVDTQYF
TGTGCCAGCAGCTTAGAGAGGACTAGCGGGATGGTAGATACGCAGTATTTT
>.|.|TRBJ2-2|TRBV30
CAWRADYSSISGELFF
TGTGCCTGGAGAGCGGACTATTCATCGATAAGCGGGGAGCTGTTTTTT
>.|TRBD2|TRBJ2-7|TRBV14
CASSQDTLAGAYEQYF
TGTGCCAGCAGCCAAGATACACTAGCGGGGGCCTACGAGCAGTACTTC
>.|TRBD1|TRBJ2-1|TRBV9
CASSESGTDYNEQFF
TGTGCCAGCAGTGAATCCGGGACAGACTACAATGAGCAGTTCTTC
>.|.|TRBJ1-2|TRBV7-9
CASSLQGRDYGYTF
TGTGCCAGCAGCTTACAGGGTCGGGACTATGGCTACACCTTC
>.|.|TRBJ2-7|TRBV28
CASSLGGLPYEQYF
TGTGCCAGCAGTTTGGGGGGGCTTCCCTACGAGCAGTACTTC
>.|.|TRBJ2-3|TRBV11-2
CASSSIVSSSTDTQYF
TGTGCCAGCAGCTCAATAGTTTCTTCTAGCACAGATACGCAGTATTTT
>.|.|TRBJ1-5|TRBV21-1
CASSPPMGGKKPQHF
TGTGCCAGCAGCCCACCAATGGGGGGTAAGAAGCCCCAGCATTTT
>few|.|TRBJ1-3|TRBV5-6
CASSQDFSGNTIYF
TGTGCCAGCAGCCAGGACTTCTCTGGAAACACCATATATTTT
>.|.|TRBJ2-7|TRBV27
CASRDRRYEQYF
TGTGCCAGCAGGGATAGGAGATACGAGCAGTACTTC